The 10 T cell receptor beta chains listed next were all sequenced from one sample in a study of T cells in Graves' hyperthyroidism and ophthalmopathy. What was amplified from RNA transcripts were TCR beta CDR3 regions. Carried out on the TCR CDR3, a first-round RT-PCR used the HTBI primer set. TCRdb itself ran the multiplex PCR reads through MiXCR, one entry per CDR3 protein. The sample lists about 210,000 distinct CDR3 sequences, about 18% occurring once. Sequenced material: blood. These receptors were taken from a man in his forties with Graves' hyperthyroidism.

J is TRBJ2-2 and V is TRBV5-1, with TRBD1 matching over 9 bases. V was clipped by 1 base and J by 7 bases; unmatched bases: 5. The germline V gene encodes CDR1 SGHRS and CDR2 YFSETQ. The CDR3 loop spans 15 amino acids. The CDR3 nucleotides are TGCGCCAGCAGCTTGTACCGACAGGGGGTCGGGGAGCTGTTTTTT. Its protein product is CASSLYRQGVGELFF.

This clonotype was counted ten times or more. The gene calls are TRBV20-1 and TRBJ1-1; 8 bases agree with TRBD1. Unmatched junction bases numbered 6, after V lost 3 bases and J lost 0 bases. The CDR3 sequence is 15 residues long. Germline V gene sequence: CDR1 DFQATT, CDR2 SNEGSKA (reference sequence). The CDR3 nucleotides read TGCAGTGCTAGGGCGCAGGGGGCTGTGAACACTGAAGCTTTCTTT. Translation gives CSARAQGAVNTEAFF.

This clonotype was counted many times. This chain connects TRBV20-1 to TRBJ2-3, with D possibly TRBD2 on 5 matching bases. The CDR3 runs 15 residues. The V and J ends lost 0 bases and 4 bases respectively, with 14 bases between them. Germline-derived CDR1 and CDR2 are DFQATT and SNEGSKA (reference sequence). CDR3 amino acids: CSARDGPPGADTQYF. In DNA, the CDR3 is TGCAGTGCTAGAGACGGTCCTCCCGGGGCAGATACGCAGTATTTT.

This clonotype was recorded many times. This chain uses TRBV2 with TRBJ2-7; TRBD1 is a possible D gene (6 bases). V was cut by 4 bases and J by 3 bases, with 13 bases left in between. The length of the CDR3 is 14 residues. Germline V gene data show CDR1 as SNHLY and CDR2 as FYNNEI. CDR3 region: CASSVNGQFYEQYF. CDR3 in DNA: TGTGCCAGCAGTGTCAACGGACAGTTCTACGAGCAGTACTTC.

This clonotype was recorded at least ten times. This sequence joins TRBV3-1 and TRBJ2-7; 7 bases match TRBD2. V lost 4 bases, J lost 7 bases, and 10 bases stayed unmatched. The CDR3 consists of 14 residues. From germline, CDR1 is LGHDT and CDR2 YNNKEL (reference sequence). Here the CDR3 reads CASSPSGAGSEQYF. The CDR3 DNA reads as TGTGCCAGCAGCCCAAGCGGGGCCGGGTCTGAGCAGTACTTC.

This clonotype has a handful of counts. The rearrangement links TRBV7-2 to TRBJ2-1; 8 nucleotides line up with TRBD2. V was clipped by 7 bases and J by 7 bases; unmatched bases: 12. CDR3 length equals 15 residues. Germline CDR1 SGHTA, CDR2 FQGNSA. The CDR3: CASTPSGGPFNEQFF. The CDR3 nucleotides read TGTGCCAGCACCCCATCGGGGGGGCCTTTTAATGAGCAGTTCTTC.

This clonotype turned up a few times. This chain uses TRBV7-9 with TRBJ1-5, with 8 bases lining up with TRBD1. V trimming: 4 bases; J trimming: 3 bases; junction bases outside the gene matches: 2. The length of the CDR3 is 14 residues. From germline, CDR1 is SEHNR and CDR2 FQNEAQ (reference sequence). In DNA, the CDR3 is TGTGCCAGCAGCTCGACAGGGGACAATCAGCCCCAGCATTTT. Protein product: CASSSTGDNQPQHF. Variable domain in full (rest from reference TRBV7-9 and TRBJ1-5): DTGVSQNPRHKITKRGQNVTFRCDPISEHNRLYWYRQTLGQGPEFLTYFQNEAQLEKSRLLSDRFSAERPKGSFSTLEIQRTEQGDSAMYLCASSSTGDNQPQHFGDGTRLSIL.

This rearrangement joins TRBV7-2 to TRBJ2-3; D call uncertain. The V end was cut by 1 base, the J end by 4 bases, with 12 bases between. This CDR3 is built from 15 residues. CDR1 SGHTA and CDR2 FQGNSA come from the germline V gene. DNA for the CDR3: TGTGCCAGCAGCTTAGATTGGAGTAGGTCAGATACGCAGTATTTT. Protein sequence: CASSLDWSRSDTQYF.

This rearrangement joins TRBV7-3 to TRBJ2-6, with D uncertain. In germline, CDR1 is SGHTA, CDR2 FQGTGA. The germline V and J ends were trimmed by 1 base and 0 bases, with 7 bases remaining between them. This CDR3 is built from 16 residues. The CDR3: CASSLRIGSGANVLTF. CDR3 bases: TGTGCCAGCAGCTTAAGGATCGGCTCTGGGGCCAACGTCCTGACTTTC.

This chain connects TRBV7-9 to TRBJ2-3; weak D call: TRBD1 (6 bases). Germline-derived CDR1 and CDR2 are SEHNR and FQNEAQ (reference sequence). This CDR3 comprises 14 residues. V lost 5 bases to trimming and J lost 7 bases, with 16 bases between them. The CDR3 DNA follows: TGTGCCAGCAGCACCGGGACACCTAAAAATACGCAGTATTTT. The encoded protein is CASSTGTPKNTQYF.